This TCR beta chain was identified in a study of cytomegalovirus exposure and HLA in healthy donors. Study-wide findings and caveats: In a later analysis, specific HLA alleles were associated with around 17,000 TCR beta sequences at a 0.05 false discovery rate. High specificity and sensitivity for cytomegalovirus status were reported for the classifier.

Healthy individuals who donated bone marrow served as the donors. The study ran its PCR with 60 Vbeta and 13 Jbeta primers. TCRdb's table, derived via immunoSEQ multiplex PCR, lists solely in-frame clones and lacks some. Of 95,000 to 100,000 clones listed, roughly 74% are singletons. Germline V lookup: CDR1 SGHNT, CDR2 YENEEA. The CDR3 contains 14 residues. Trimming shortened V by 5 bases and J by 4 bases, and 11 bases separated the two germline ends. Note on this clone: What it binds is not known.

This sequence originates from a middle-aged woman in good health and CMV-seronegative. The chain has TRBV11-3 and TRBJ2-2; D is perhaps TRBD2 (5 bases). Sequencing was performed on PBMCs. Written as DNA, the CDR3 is TGTGCCAGCAGCCCTGTAGCGAGCACCGGGGAGCTGTTTTTT. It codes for CASSPVASTGELFF.